This passage covers 10 T cell receptor beta chains from one sample sequenced in a study of radiation and T cells in renal cell carcinoma. Noted time point: baseline pretreatment blood. The treatment is: 15 Gy SBRT to primary tumor, nephrectomy 4 weeks later. The table came from immunoSEQ multiplex PCR; TCRdb's copy has only in-frame clones and leaves some out. The sample yields tens of thousands of clones, under 90% seen once. This specimen was blood, taken from a patient whose treatment included radiotherapy and nephrectomy. These receptors were obtained from a man aged 60-69 years with renal cell carcinoma.

The chain has TRBV19 and TRBJ2-1, with 7 bases lining up with TRBD2. Germline V gene sequence: CDR1 LNHDA, CDR2 SQIVND (reference sequence). V was pared by 3 bases and J by 0 bases, with 5 bases of the junction left unmatched. CDR3 length: 16 amino acids. The CDR3 loop reads CASSIWRGSSYNEQFF. The CDR3 bases are TGTGCCAGTAGTATCTGGCGCGGGAGCTCCTACAATGAGCAGTTCTTC. The full variable domain, its missing parts supplied by reference TRBV19 and TRBJ2-1, is DGGITQSPKYLFRKEGQNVTLSCEQNLNHDAMYWYRQDPGQGLRLIYYSQIVNDFQKGDIAEGYSVSREKKESFPLTVTSAQKNPTAFYLCASSIWRGSSYNEQFFGPGTRLTVL.

This clone was counted at least ten times. This sequence joins TRBV2 and TRBJ1-1; D is unclear. The V and J ends lost 6 bases and 0 bases respectively, with 11 bases between them. This CDR3 is built from 14 residues. The germline CDR1 and CDR2 sequences are SNHLY and FYNNEI. The chain's CDR3 is CASRSRAMNTEAFF. CDR3 nucleotide sequence: TGTGCCAGCAGGAGTCGGGCGATGAACACTGAAGCTTTCTTT.

V and J are TRBV19 and TRBJ2-1; D remains unclear. Germline CDR1 is LNHDA and CDR2 is SQIVND (reference sequence). The CDR3 spans 12 residues. V was shortened by 2 bases and J by 7 bases, with 6 bases between the two germline ends. The CDR3 is CASSIFTNEQFF. The CDR3 DNA is TGTGCCAGTAGTATATTCACTAATGAGCAGTTCTTC.

The chain combines TRBV2 with TRBJ1-5; D is uncertain. The germline V and J ends were trimmed by 7 bases and 3 bases, with 13 bases remaining between them. This CDR3 has 14 amino acids. The germline gives CDR1 SNHLY, CDR2 FYNNEI. The CDR3 sequence: CASKLGFVNQPQHF. In DNA, the CDR3 is TGTGCCAGCAAGTTGGGGTTCGTCAATCAGCCCCAGCATTTT.

The V call is TRBV2, the J call TRBJ1-3, with D maybe TRBD1 (5 bases). Per germline, CDR1 SNHLY and CDR2 FYNNEI. V shed 6 bases and J shed 2 bases, with 11 bases lying between them. CDR3 length: 14 amino acids. CDR3 residues: CASREGLAGNTIYF. DNA of the CDR3: TGTGCCAGCAGGGAGGGGTTGGCTGGAAACACCATATATTTT.

The rearrangement uses TRBV28 and TRBJ2-2; D is uncertain. The V gene lost 8 bases and the J gene lost 0 bases, with 10 bases spanning the gap. The CDR3 loop spans 14 amino acids. CDR1 is MDHEN and CDR2 is SYDVKM in the germline V gene. CDR3 coding DNA: TGTGCCAGCGACGACACATCGAACACCGGGGAGCTGTTTTTT. Translated: CASDDTSNTGELFF.

The chain joins TRBV5-6 to TRBJ1-1; tentatively, D is TRBD1 (5 bases). The germline CDR1 and CDR2 sequences are SGHDT and YYEEEE. The CDR3 length is 14 residues. The V gene lost 4 bases and the J gene lost 2 bases, with 12 bases spanning the gap. CDR3 amino acids: CASSLLDRNTEAFF. The CDR3 region has the DNA TGTGCCAGCAGCCTACTTGACAGAAACACTGAAGCTTTCTTT.

The chain joins TRBV4-3 to TRBJ2-1; tentative D call: TRBD1 (6 bases). Germline loops: CDR1 LGHNA, CDR2 YSLEER. There are 15 residues in the CDR3. Trimming cost V 0 bases and J 4 bases, with 10 bases left between them. The CDR3 spells CASSQDSGVYNEQFF. As DNA, the CDR3 is TGCGCCAGCAGCCAAGACTCAGGGGTTTACAATGAGCAGTTCTTC.

This chain joins TRBV15 and TRBJ2-6; D may be TRBD2 (6 bases). Germline assignment: CDR1 LNHNV and CDR2 YYDKDF (reference sequence). The germline V and J ends were trimmed by 3 bases and 0 bases, with 15 bases remaining between them. This CDR3 comprises 18 residues. The CDR3 spells CATSRSGGIYSGANVLTF. The DNA for the CDR3 is TGTGCCACCAGCAGGTCAGGCGGGATTTACTCTGGGGCCAACGTCCTGACTTTC.

V usage is TRBV6-6 and J usage is TRBJ2-5; D unresolved. This CDR3 has 13 residues. CDR1 MNHNY and CDR2 SVGAGI come from the germline V gene (reference sequence). V gave up 6 bases and J gave up 2 bases, with 10 bases separating them. In DNA, the CDR3 is TGTGCCAGCAGCAAGGAGATACAAGAGACCCAGTACTTC. This encodes CASSKEIQETQYF.